The 6 T cell receptor beta chains in this list originate from one sample, sequenced in a study of graft-versus-host responses after intestinal transplantation. TCRdb keeps only in-frame clones here, not all; method: immunoSEQ multiplex PCR. The profile shows about 38,000 clones, 94% of them singletons. Their antigens are not known. The sequenced sample was unstimulated CD4+ T cells sorted from spleen or lymph node cells, obtained before transplant. Receptors originate from a human donor who was the organ donor for an intestinal transplant.

This sequence joins TRBV5-1 and TRBJ2-1; 10 nucleotides agree with TRBD1. This CDR3 is built from 15 residues. The junction had 15 bases not matched to a gene; V was cut back by 10 bases and J by 8 bases. Germline CDR1 SGHRS, CDR2 YFSETQ. The CDR3 nucleotides are TGCGCCGCCCACGACCCGGGACAGGGGAACGATGAGCAGTTCTTC. Its protein product is CAAHDPGQGNDEQFF.

The chain recombines TRBV7-3 with TRBJ2-7, with 12 positions matching TRBD2. Germline loops: CDR1 SGHTA, CDR2 FQGTGA. Trimming took 1 base from V and 2 from J; bases not matched to a gene: 18. CDR3 length equals 21 residues. CDR3 in amino acids: CASSLRKGKRTSGDITYEQYF. The CDR3 DNA reads TGTGCCAGCAGCTTAAGGAAAGGTAAGCGGACTAGCGGGGACATAACCTACGAGCAGTACTTC.

The chain is built from TRBV30 and TRBJ2-7, with D possibly being TRBD1 or TRBD2 (5 bases each). V gave up 2 bases and J gave up 4 bases, with 24 bases separating them. The CDR3 is 17 amino acids. Per germline, CDR1 GTSNPN and CDR2 SVGIG (reference sequence). CDR3 protein: CAWSSSPSEGPIYEQYF. CDR3 DNA: TGTGCCTGGAGTTCTAGCCCTAGTGAGGGGCCTATTTACGAGCAGTACTTC. The whole variable domain, remainder taken from reference TRBV30 and TRBJ2-7, is SQTIHQWPATLVQPVGSPLSLECTVEGTSNPNLYWYRQAAGRGLQLLFYSVGIGQISSEVPQNLSASRPQDRQFILSSKKLLLSDSGFYLCAWSSSPSEGPIYEQYFGPGTRLTVT.

V is TRBV11-3 and J is TRBJ2-2, with D hard to call. Between the trimmed V and J ends, which lost 6 bases and 2 bases, there was a span of 4 bases. Germline CDR1 SGHNT, CDR2 YENEEA. The CDR3 extends over 12 amino acids. The CDR3 DNA reads as TGTGCCAGCAGACCAAACACCGGGGAGCTGTTTTTT. This codes for CASRPNTGELFF.

This clone was seen a single time. The chain joins TRBV5-1 to TRBJ2-1, with a possible D match to TRBD2 (5 bases). The CDR3 sequence is 14 residues long. Germline loops: CDR1 SGHRS, CDR2 YFSETQ. Trimming removed 4 bases at V and 1 base at J, with 9 bases between. CDR3 DNA: TGCGCCAGCAGCCCCCGGGGATCCTACAATGAGCAGTTCTTC. It encodes CASSPRGSYNEQFF.

The chain recombines TRBV19 with TRBJ1-5; D not resolved. The CDR3 covers 14 residues. Per the germline V gene, CDR1 is LNHDA and CDR2 is SQIVND (reference sequence). V lost 1 base and J 6 bases, leaving 10 bases between the germline ends. Here the CDR3 reads CASSIAQIAQPQHF. The DNA of the CDR3 is TGTGCCAGTAGTATAGCCCAGATAGCTCAGCCCCAGCATTTT.